The T cell receptor (beta chain) described here comes from a study of cytomegalovirus exposure and HLA in healthy donors. The CDR3 covers 15 residues. Germline V lookup: CDR1 KGHSH, CDR2 LQKENI. Trimming pared 3 bases from V and 1 base from J, leaving 11 bases between. The PCR contained 60 Vbeta and 13 Jbeta primers. Sequencing used immunoSEQ multiplex PCR; TCRdb keeps in-frame clones, though not all of them. The sample has 150,000 to 200,000 clones; approximately 75% are singletons. Material for sequencing was PBMCs. The genes are TRBV18 and TRBJ2-3, with a tentative D call TRBD2 (6 bases). This clonotype was obtained from a woman between 18 and 29 years old in good health and CMV-seronegative. CDR3 sequence (DNA): TGTGCCAGCTCACCGGACTACCAACGCACAGATACGCAGTATTTT. Translation gives CASSPDYQRTDTQYF.